In its sample, the clone carrying this TCR beta chain was seen once. Its antigen is currently unknown. This entry belongs to a study of T cell responses to AZD1222 COVID-19 vaccine. General study results and limits: There were repertoire samples only from the period after the peak T cell response. Elevations in Spike-specific TCR breadth and depth followed administration of two AZD1222 doses. The study identified only six AZD1222 recipients as seropositive at baseline.

The data were produced by immunoSEQ multiplex PCR, yet TCRdb's version contains in-frame clones alone and is incomplete. The table shows about 150,000 clones, with approximately 90% occurring only once. The germline V and J ends were trimmed by 1 base and 7 bases, with 4 bases remaining between them. The CDR3 extends over 11 amino acids. The germline CDR1 and CDR2 sequences are GTSNPN and SVGIG (reference sequence). Second-dose timings of about 4 or about 12 weeks were pooled. The clonotype comes from an adult who received the AZD1222 COVID-19 vaccine. The sequenced sample was peripheral blood, obtained 28 days after the second AZD1222 dose. This sequence joins TRBV30 and TRBJ2-2; D is unclear. CDR3 protein: CAWSGGGELFF. Written as DNA, the CDR3 is TGTGCCTGGAGTGGAGGCGGGGAGCTGTTTTTT.